The following is a T cell receptor (beta chain) sequence with its context. What it binds is unknown. This sample was included in a study of OX40 agonist ivuxolimab in advanced cancers. TCRdb keeps only in-frame clones here, not all; method: immunoSEQ multiplex PCR. The sample carries tens of thousands of clones, more than 80% recorded once. Study results and caveats: On average, CD8+ T cells had more expanded clones than CD4+. Compared with others, partial responders at 0.1-3.0 mg/kg displayed clonal expansion among the lowest. CD4+ and CD8+ T cells in blood underwent clonal expansion by week 6 at 0.1 to 3.0 mg/kg.

V lost 0 bases to trimming and J lost 4 bases; unmatched junction nucleotides: 6. The CDR3 runs to 15 residues. Germline V gene sequence: CDR1 SGHRS, CDR2 YFSETQ. The sequencing used CD4+ or CD8+ T cells sorted from blood, collected in a trial of the OX40 agonist ivuxolimab. The clonotype originates from an adult with an advanced solid tumor such as melanoma, head and neck, liver or kidney cancer. J is TRBJ1-1 and V is TRBV5-1; 7 bases line up with TRBD1. In DNA, the CDR3 is TGCGCCAGCAGCTTGGGCCCGGGGACAGCCACTGAAGCTTTCTTT. Its translation: CASSLGPGTATEAFF. The whole variable domain, filled in from reference TRBV5-1 and TRBJ1-1, reads KAGVTQTPRYLIKTRGQQVTLSCSPISGHRSVSWYQQTPGQGLQFLFEYFSETQRNKGNFPGRFSGRQFSNSRSEMNVSTLELGDSALYLCASSLGPGTATEAFFGQGTRLTVV.